This TCR beta chain originates from a study of shared clonotypes between healthy human individuals. The study's findings and limits: Non-shared clonotypes had lower generation probabilities than those shared by all four donors.

With 5 bases removed from V and 2 bases from J, the gap between germline ends came to 10 bases. Germline values: CDR1 SGHRS, CDR2 YFSETQ. The CDR3 length is 13 residues. Methods used by the authors: There were no quality scores in the junction-only immunoSEQ sequences, so filtering differed. Repertoires were generated with immunoSEQ multiplex PCR, while TCRdb's copy carries only in-frame clones and drops some. That table furnishes V, J and clone size, whereas the DNA furnished D and trimming. The sample holds millions of clones, 85% to 95% seen once. Concerning this clone itself: Its antigen is unidentified.

The sequencing input was naive CD4+ T cells sorted from blood. Subset given: CD45RA+ positively selected. V and J are TRBV5-1 and TRBJ1-2; D not resolved. The sequence was collected from a young man in good health. CDR3 in DNA: TGCGCCAGCAGGTCTGAGGGAAACTATGGCTACACCTTC. Protein product: CASRSEGNYGYTF.